The 31 T cell receptor beta chains below come from one sample, sequenced in a study of shared clonotypes between healthy human individuals. Libraries were prepared by immunoSEQ multiplex PCR; TCRdb keeps only in-frame clonotypes and omits some of them. Of approximately 2,000,000 clones listed, 90% to 95% are singletons. Only CD45RO-negative cells positively selected for CCR7 counted as naive CD8 cells, so terminally differentiated effector memory CD45RA+ cells were excluded. Sequencing was carried out using naive CD8+ T cells from PBMCs. Receptor source: a man aged 18 to 30 in good health. Some clones in this sample may be carry-over from other donors' samples.

The V gene is TRBV7-3, the J gene TRBJ2-1, with 10 nucleotides matching TRBD2. Germline V gene data show CDR1 as SGHTA and CDR2 as FQGTGA. V gave up 3 bases and J gave up 8 bases; unmatched junction bases: 7. This CDR3 region has 15 residues. For the CDR3, the DNA is TGTGCCAGCAGCTTCTGGTCTAGCGGGAGTGATGAGCAGTTCTTC. It translates to CASSFWSSGSDEQFF.

V usage is TRBV4-1 and J usage is TRBJ1-5; D is uncertain. Trimming stripped 0 bases from V and 6 bases from J, with 3 bases between. The CDR3 runs 12 residues. Germline CDR1 reads MGHRA; CDR2 reads YSYEKL. The CDR3 coding sequence is TGCGCCAGCAGCCAAGACGGTCAGCCCCAGCATTTT. Its translation: CASSQDGQPQHF.

The chain uses TRBV5-8 and TRBJ2-5; 8 bases match TRBD2. Germline V gene data show CDR1 as SGHTS and CDR2 as YDEGEE. The CDR3 spans 18 residues. Trimming took 2 bases from V and 2 from J; bases not matched to a gene: 14. CDR3 residues: CASSFSVMAGGLQETQYF. The CDR3 DNA reads as TGTGCCAGCAGCTTTTCGGTGATGGCGGGAGGCCTACAAGAGACCCAGTACTTC.

The V and J genes are TRBV7-6 and TRBJ2-7, with D hard to call. The CDR3 loop spans 16 amino acids. Germline values: CDR1 SGHVS, CDR2 FNYEAQ. V was trimmed by 6 bases and J by 2 bases, leaving 20 bases between them. Written as DNA, the CDR3 is TGTGCCAGCAGTATCTCAGGATTTGGGATTGCCTACGAGCAGTACTTC. It is translated as CASSISGFGIAYEQYF. Together with reference TRBV7-6 and TRBJ2-7, the CDR3 gives the full variable domain: GAGVSQSPRYKVTKRGQDVALRCDPISGHVSLYWYRQALGQGPEFLTYFNYEAQQDKSGLPNDRFSAERPEGSISTLTIQRTEQRDSAMYRCASSISGFGIAYEQYFGPGTRLTVT.

This clone was seen once. The rearrangement links TRBV5-6 to TRBJ1-2; unclear D gene. V lost 0 bases and J 2 bases, leaving 11 bases between the germline ends. The germline V gene has CDR1 SGHDT and CDR2 YYEEEE. The CDR3 contains 15 residues. In nucleotides, the CDR3 is TGTGCCAGCAGCTTGGTAGGCACTCTGAACTATGGCTACACCTTC. Translated, it gives CASSLVGTLNYGYTF.

The chain carries TRBV11-2 and TRBJ2-1, with D tentatively TRBD2 (6 bases). Trimming left V 0 bases short and J 4 bases short, with 19 bases between. Germline lookup yields CDR1 SGHAT and CDR2 FQNNGV. The CDR3 length is 18 residues. The CDR3 loop is CASSLDPGTPIPYNEQFF. The CDR3 nucleotides read TGTGCCAGCAGCTTAGATCCTGGGACTCCGATTCCGTACAATGAGCAGTTCTTC.

The count of this clone is one. The chain combines TRBV4-3 with TRBJ2-7; 8 bases are shared with TRBD2. V lost 4 bases to trimming and J lost 3 bases; unmatched junction nucleotides: 8. This CDR3 comprises 15 residues. Germline CDR1 LGHNA, CDR2 YSLEER. In nucleotides, the CDR3 is TGCGCCAGCAGCCGAGTACTAGCGGAAGGCTACGAGCAGTACTTC. Residues: CASSRVLAEGYEQYF.

This clone appeared a single time. The V call is TRBV4-3, the J call TRBJ1-4; D is undetermined. V gave up 0 bases and J gave up 0 bases, with 5 bases separating them. This CDR3 comprises 15 residues. Germline V gene sequence: CDR1 LGHNA, CDR2 YSLEER. The CDR3 DNA follows: TGCGCCAGCAGCCAAGATTATACAACTAATGAAAAACTGTTTTTT. As protein: CASSQDYTTNEKLFF.

The chain couples TRBV7-9 to TRBJ2-5, with D maybe TRBD2 (5 bases). Germline V gene data show CDR1 as SEHNR and CDR2 as FQNEAQ (reference sequence). The germline V and J ends were trimmed by 5 bases and 1 base, with 11 bases remaining between them. The CDR3 contains 14 residues. Here the CDR3 reads CASSLRVGQETQYF. DNA for the CDR3: TGTGCCAGCAGCCTGAGGGTTGGCCAAGAGACCCAGTACTTC. The full variable domain, completed using reference TRBV7-9 and TRBJ2-5, is DTGVSQNPRHKITKRGQNVTFRCDPISEHNRLYWYRQTLGQGPEFLTYFQNEAQLEKSRLLSDRFSAERPKGSFSTLEIQRTEQGDSAMYLCASSLRVGQETQYFGPGTRLLVL.

This chain links TRBV27 with TRBJ2-7, with TRBD2 as a possible D gene (6 bases). V lost 3 bases, J lost 4 bases, and 16 bases lay in between. Germline V gene sequence: CDR1 MNHEY, CDR2 SMNVEV (reference sequence). This CDR3 has 15 amino acids. The CDR3: CASSFGEVAVYEQYF. The CDR3 region has the DNA TGTGCCAGCAGTTTCGGTGAGGTAGCGGTTTACGAGCAGTACTTC.

This rearrangement joins TRBV7-9 to TRBJ1-2; no firm D call. The V and J ends lost 4 bases and 3 bases respectively, with 9 bases between them. Germline V lookup: CDR1 SEHNR, CDR2 FQNEAQ (reference sequence). The CDR3 length is 13 residues. The CDR3 region is CASSSSRDYGYTF. As DNA, the CDR3 is TGTGCCAGCAGCTCCAGTAGGGACTATGGCTACACCTTC. Full variable domain (outside the CDR3, taken from reference TRBV7-9 and TRBJ1-2): DTGVSQNPRHKITKRGQNVTFRCDPISEHNRLYWYRQTLGQGPEFLTYFQNEAQLEKSRLLSDRFSAERPKGSFSTLEIQRTEQGDSAMYLCASSSSRDYGYTFGSGTRLTVV.

The rearrangement links TRBV5-5 to TRBJ2-7; 8 bases agree with TRBD1. The junction had 4 bases not matched to a gene; V was cut back by 3 bases and J by 5 bases. This CDR3 region has 13 residues. The germline gives CDR1 SGHKS, CDR2 YYEKEE (reference sequence). Here the CDR3 reads CASSSDRVDEQYF. The CDR3 DNA is TGTGCCAGCAGCTCGGACAGGGTCGACGAGCAGTACTTC. Full variable domain (missing parts from reference TRBV5-5 and TRBJ2-7): DAGVTQSPTHLIKTRGQQVTLRCSPISGHKSVSWYQQVLGQGPQFIFQYYEKEERGRGNFPDRFSARQFPNYSSELNVNALLLGDSALYLCASSSDRVDEQYFGPGTRLTVT.

This chain connects TRBV28 to TRBJ2-3; D is undetermined. This CDR3 has 9 residues. Per germline, CDR1 MDHEN and CDR2 SYDVKM. Between the trimmed V and J ends, which lost 9 bases and 7 bases, there was a span of 5 bases. The CDR3 DNA reads as TGTGCCAGTAGAAATACGCAGTATTTT. This sequence encodes CASRNTQYF.

The chain employs TRBV28 and TRBJ2-1; D ambiguous. V was clipped by 3 bases and J by 4 bases, with 10 bases between them. The CDR3 extends over 14 amino acids. Per the germline V gene, CDR1 is MDHEN and CDR2 is SYDVKM. The CDR3 DNA follows: TGTGCCAGCAGTTTCGTCCAGGCTTACAATGAGCAGTTCTTC. Encoded protein: CASSFVQAYNEQFF.

This chain links TRBV4-1 with TRBJ2-2; no clear D gene. CDR3 size: 14 residues. With 2 bases removed from V and 5 bases from J, the gap between germline ends came to 9 bases. Per germline, CDR1 MGHRA and CDR2 YSYEKL. CDR3 in DNA: TGCGCCAGCAGCCAACAAGGGCGAACCGGGGAGCTGTTTTTT. Amino acid sequence: CASSQQGRTGELFF.

This clone has more than one count but fewer than ten. V usage is TRBV28 and J usage is TRBJ1-5; possible D gene TRBD1, 5 bases. This CDR3 contains 16 residues. V was shortened by 4 bases and J by 1 base, with 14 bases between the two germline ends. The germline gives CDR1 MDHEN, CDR2 SYDVKM. CDR3 coding DNA: TGTGCCAGCAGTTCGGGGCTGGTAAGGAGCAATCAGCCCCAGCATTTT. Translated: CASSSGLVRSNQPQHF. Full variable domain (outside the CDR3, taken from reference TRBV28 and TRBJ1-5): DVKVTQSSRYLVKRTGEKVFLECVQDMDHENMFWYRQDPGLGLRLIYFSYDVKMKEKGDIPEGYSVSREKKERFSLILESASTNQTSMYLCASSSGLVRSNQPQHFGDGTRLSIL.

The CDR3 here is CASSGWDADTQYF. The CDR3 DNA reads as TGTGCCAGCAGTGGATGGGATGCAGATACGCAGTATTTT. V usage is TRBV6-6 and J usage is TRBJ2-3; D gene ambiguous. CDR1 is MNHNY and CDR2 is SVGAGI in the germline V gene (reference sequence). The CDR3 is 13 amino acids. The germline V and J ends were trimmed by 5 bases and 4 bases, with 10 bases remaining between them.

The V call is TRBV4-1, the J call TRBJ1-4; possible D gene TRBD1, 5 bases. CDR1 is MGHRA and CDR2 is YSYEKL in the germline V gene. The CDR3 runs to 13 residues. V gave up 4 bases and J gave up 8 bases, with 11 bases separating them. The CDR3 bases are TGCGCCAGCAGCCGCTTAGGGGAGGAAAAACTGTTTTTT. Translation gives CASSRLGEEKLFF.

The chain has TRBV28 and TRBJ2-7; a possible D gene is TRBD1 (5 bases). The V end lost 4 bases, the J end lost 7 bases, and 17 bases lay between the germline ends. The CDR3 consists of 14 residues. Germline V CDR1 and CDR2: MDHEN, SYDVKM. The CDR3 DNA is TGTGCCAGCAGTTCGACTCCAGGGCTGGGGGAGCAGTACTTC. Amino acid sequence: CASSSTPGLGEQYF.

This clone appeared once. The chain recombines TRBV27 with TRBJ2-3, with D uncertain. Per the germline V gene, CDR1 is MNHEY and CDR2 is SMNVEV (reference sequence). Trimming took 2 bases from V and 0 from J, leaving 6 bases between them. This CDR3 is 14 amino acids long. The CDR3 here is CASSLVTSTDTQYF. In nucleotides, the CDR3 is TGTGCCAGCAGTTTAGTAACTAGCACAGATACGCAGTATTTT.

The rearrangement uses TRBV7-8 and TRBJ2-7, with a possible D match to TRBD1 (5 bases). Per germline, CDR1 SGHVS and CDR2 FQNEAQ. This CDR3 has 16 amino acids. Trimming stripped 5 bases from V and 0 bases from J, with 17 bases between. CDR3 DNA sequence: TGTGCCAGCAGCCCATCTTTAGGGGCAAGCTCCTACGAGCAGTACTTC. This sequence encodes CASSPSLGASSYEQYF.

The chain links TRBV27 to TRBJ2-1, with 10 bases fitting TRBD2. The CDR3 is made up of 14 amino acids. Germline-derived CDR1 and CDR2 are MNHEY and SMNVEV (reference sequence). The V gene end was trimmed by 8 bases and the J gene end by 4 bases; junction bases not matched to a gene: 5. CDR3 residues: CASAGLAEYNEQFF. CDR3 nucleotide sequence: TGTGCCAGCGCAGGACTAGCGGAATACAATGAGCAGTTCTTC.

This chain uses TRBV18 with TRBJ1-1; 8 bases agree with TRBD1. Germline V gives CDR1 KGHSH, CDR2 LQKENI. The trim removed 5 bases at V and 0 bases at J, leaving 11 bases unmatched. The CDR3 consists of 17 residues. The CDR3 loop is CASSSTGGYYMNTEAFF. CDR3 nucleotide sequence: TGTGCCAGCTCATCTACAGGGGGATATTACATGAACACTGAAGCTTTCTTT. Full variable domain (missing parts from reference TRBV18 and TRBJ1-1): NAGVMQNPRHLVRRRGQEARLRCSPMKGHSHVYWYRQLPEEGLKFMVYLQKENIIDESGMPKERFSAEFPKEGPSILRIQQVVRGDSAAYFCASSSTGGYYMNTEAFFGQGTRLTVV.

In the case of this clone: The same CDR3 also results from other DNA sequences found in this sample. This chain joins TRBV19 and TRBJ2-7, with D possibly TRBD2 on 6 matching bases. From germline, CDR1 is LNHDA and CDR2 SQIVND (reference sequence). The CDR3 contains 14 residues. V lost 3 bases and J 3 bases, leaving 12 bases between the germline ends. CDR3 in DNA: TGTGCCAGTAGTATCGGGGGTCGAGGCTACGAGCAGTACTTC. It yields the protein CASSIGGRGYEQYF.

V and J are TRBV4-2 and TRBJ2-5; D possibly uses TRBD1 or TRBD2 (5 bases each). Trimming stripped 1 base from V and 1 base from J, with 10 bases between. Per the germline V gene, CDR1 is LGHNA and CDR2 is YNFKEQ. The CDR3 spans 15 residues. The CDR3 region has the DNA TGTGCCAGCAGCCAAGCCCCGGGACCCCAAGAGACCCAGTACTTC. This sequence encodes CASSQAPGPQETQYF.

V usage is TRBV28 and J usage is TRBJ1-5; D is undetermined. V was clipped by 6 bases and J by 2 bases, with 14 bases between them. CDR1 is MDHEN and CDR2 is SYDVKM in the germline V gene. The CDR3 totals 15 residues. CDR3 region: CASSLVILGNQPQHF. Here the CDR3 DNA reads TGTGCCAGCAGCCTCGTTATATTAGGCAATCAGCCCCAGCATTTT. The variable domain in full, with the rest retrieved from reference TRBV28 and TRBJ1-5, is DVKVTQSSRYLVKRTGEKVFLECVQDMDHENMFWYRQDPGLGLRLIYFSYDVKMKEKGDIPEGYSVSREKKERFSLILESASTNQTSMYLCASSLVILGNQPQHFGDGTRLSIL.

This clone was seen just once. CDR3 residues: CASSSGQLYGYTF. CDR3 in DNA: TGTGCCAGCAGTTCGGGACAGCTCTATGGCTACACCTTC. This chain connects TRBV6-5 to TRBJ1-2; TRBD1 matches 7 bases. J was trimmed by 4 bases and V by 4 bases; bases with no gene match: 3. The V gene's germline CDR1 is MNHEY and CDR2 SVGAGI. This CDR3 contains 13 residues.

V is TRBV30 and J is TRBJ2-7; D not certain. The V and J ends lost 0 bases and 2 bases respectively, with 5 bases between them. This CDR3 has 12 residues. Germline lookup yields CDR1 GTSNPN and CDR2 SVGIG (reference sequence). The CDR3 region has the DNA TGTGCCTGGAGTGTCCTAACCTACGAGCAGTACTTC. Protein product: CAWSVLTYEQYF.

V and J are TRBV2 and TRBJ2-3; 7 nucleotides align to TRBD2. The CDR3 length is 16 residues. The trim removed 2 bases at V and 1 base at J, leaving 6 bases unmatched. Germline-derived CDR1 and CDR2 are SNHLY and FYNNEI. The CDR3: CASSEFPLAGTDTQYF. CDR3 nucleotides: TGTGCCAGCAGTGAATTCCCCCTAGCGGGCACAGATACGCAGTATTTT.

This rearrangement joins TRBV19 to TRBJ1-4; no firm D call. The V end lost 6 bases, the J end lost 1 base, and 15 bases lay between the germline ends. The germline V gene has CDR1 LNHDA and CDR2 SQIVND (reference sequence). The CDR3 contains 16 residues. In DNA form, the CDR3 reads TGTGCCAGTAGAGGAAGGGTATCTGGAACTAATGAAAAACTGTTTTTT. It encodes CASRGRVSGTNEKLFF.

The chain joins TRBV19 to TRBJ2-7, with 9 bases aligning to TRBD1. Germline lookup yields CDR1 LNHDA and CDR2 SQIVND (reference sequence). The V segment lost 9 bases and the J segment 3 bases; nucleotides outside the gene matches: 3. This CDR3 has 12 residues. The CDR3 bases are TGTGCCAGCGGACAGGGGTACTACGAGCAGTACTTC. Its translation: CASGQGYYEQYF.